The 22 T cell receptor beta chains below come from one sample, sequenced in a study of T cells in Graves' hyperthyroidism and ophthalmopathy. The CDR3 regions of TCR beta were amplified from RNA transcripts. In the first-round RT-PCR of the TCR CDR3, the HTBI primer set was used. Using its own MiXCR run on the multiplex PCR reads, TCRdb lists one record per CDR3 protein. The sample consists of more than 500,000 distinct CDR3 sequences, roughly 15% of them appearing once. Sequencing was carried out using blood. Receptors were obtained from a woman in her twenties or thirties with Graves' ophthalmopathy.

This clonotype was counted many times. The V and J genes are TRBV6-2 or TRBV6-3 and TRBJ1-5; 9 bases are a match to TRBD1. With 5 bases clipped from V and 0 bases from J, the junction kept 11 bases outside the gene matches. Germline CDR1 reads MNHEY; CDR2 reads SVGEGT. This CDR3 region has 18 residues. CDR3 residues: CASSSLVGQGYSNQPQHF. The DNA for the CDR3 is TGTGCCAGCAGTAGCCTCGTCGGACAGGGGTATAGCAATCAGCCCCAGCATTTT.

This clonotype has ten or more counts. The chain combines TRBV6-2 or TRBV6-3 with TRBJ2-1; 11 nucleotides align to TRBD2. Germline values: CDR1 MNHEY, CDR2 SVGEGT. This CDR3 has 14 amino acids. The V segment lost 2 bases and the J segment 7 bases; nucleotides outside the gene matches: 1. The chain's CDR3 is CASSYGTSGNEQFF. As DNA, the CDR3 is TGTGCCAGCAGTTACGGGACTAGCGGAAATGAGCAGTTCTTC.

The chain's CDR3 is CSAERHYEQYF. CDR3 nucleotides: TGCAGCGCAGAACGGCACTACGAGCAGTACTTC. The chain joins TRBV29-1 to TRBJ2-7; D unclear. This CDR3 comprises 11 residues. Germline CDR1 reads SQVTM; CDR2 reads ANQGSEA. Trimming shortened V by 7 bases and J by 3 bases, and 10 bases separated the two germline ends.

This clonotype was counted ten times or more. This chain connects TRBV20-1 to TRBJ1-1; D ambiguous. The CDR3 runs to 14 residues. CDR1 is DFQATT, CDR2 SNEGSKA, per germline (reference sequence). Trimming shortened V by 6 bases and J by 1 base, and 15 bases separated the two germline ends. The chain's CDR3 is CSASSGRQNTEAFF. The CDR3 DNA follows: TGCAGTGCCAGTTCAGGACGGCAGAACACTGAAGCTTTCTTT.

This chain uses TRBV11-2 with TRBJ2-2; possible D gene TRBD1, 5 bases. The CDR3 sequence is 14 residues long. Trimming removed 1 base at V and 9 bases at J, with 12 bases between. Germline CDR1 SGHAT, CDR2 FQNNGV. CDR3 nucleotide sequence: TGTGCCAGCAGCTTAGGGCAGGGTACGAGGGAGCTGTTTTTT. Amino acids: CASSLGQGTRELFF.

This clonotype was seen repeatedly, ten times or more. V gene TRBV19 combines with J gene TRBJ2-1; TRBD2 aligns across 10 bases. The CDR3 is 15 residues long. V was clipped by 5 bases and J by 5 bases; unmatched bases: 6. CDR1 and CDR2 from the germline V gene are LNHDA and SQIVND (reference sequence). This CDR3 reads CASSGLAERDNEQFF. The CDR3 nucleotides are TGTGCCAGTAGTGGACTAGCGGAGAGGGACAATGAGCAGTTCTTC. Looking up the rest from reference TRBV19 and TRBJ2-1 gives the full variable domain: DGGITQSPKYLFRKEGQNVTLSCEQNLNHDAMYWYRQDPGQGLRLIYYSQIVNDFQKGDIAEGYSVSREKKESFPLTVTSAQKNPTAFYLCASSGLAERDNEQFFGPGTRLTVL.

The chain employs TRBV27 and TRBJ2-1, with 7 positions matching TRBD2. The CDR3 totals 19 residues. Germline V gene data show CDR1 as MNHEY and CDR2 as SMNVEV (reference sequence). V was pared by 6 bases and J by 4 bases, with 21 bases of the junction left unmatched. The CDR3, as DNA: TGTGCCAGCAGATGGGGGTGGTCTAGCGGAAGGGATGTGTACAATGAGCAGTTCTTC. This translates into CASRWGWSSGRDVYNEQFF.

This chain's CDR3 is CASSRSGSTDTQYF. The DNA of the CDR3 is TGTGCCAGCAGCCGAAGCGGGAGCACAGATACGCAGTATTTT. The chain employs TRBV12-3 or TRBV12-4 and TRBJ2-3, with D possibly TRBD2 on 6 matching bases. CDR3 length: 14 residues. V was shortened by 6 bases and J by 0 bases, with 10 bases between the two germline ends.

The CDR3 bases are TGTGCCAGCAGTCACCGGGACATATACACCGGGGAGCTGTTTTTT. This gives the protein CASSHRDIYTGELFF. The V call is TRBV6-2 or TRBV6-3, the J call TRBJ2-2, with D possibly TRBD1 on 6 matching bases. The CDR3 sequence is 15 residues long. V lost 5 bases, J lost 3 bases, and 13 bases lay in between. Germline assignment: CDR1 MNHEY and CDR2 SVGEGT.

The sample holds many counts of this clonotype. The V gene is TRBV28, the J gene TRBJ1-5; TRBD1 matches 8 bases. Germline-derived CDR1 and CDR2 are MDHEN and SYDVKM. The CDR3 has 15 residues. Germline trimming cut 6 bases from V and 7 bases from J; bases unmatched to any gene: 11. The CDR3 protein is CASSLGQGYRQPQHF. The CDR3 DNA reads as TGTGCCAGCAGCCTTGGACAGGGCTATCGACAGCCCCAGCATTTT. The variable domain in full, completed from reference TRBV28 and TRBJ1-5, reads DVKVTQSSRYLVKRTGEKVFLECVQDMDHENMFWYRQDPGLGLRLIYFSYDVKMKEKGDIPEGYSVSREKKERFSLILESASTNQTSMYLCASSLGQGYRQPQHFGDGTRLSIL.

The CDR3 sequence is CASSGAGGYRDRLNQPQHF. In DNA, the CDR3 is TGTGCCAGCAGTGGAGCGGGAGGATACCGGGACAGGCTTAATCAGCCCCAGCATTTT. This rearrangement joins TRBV6-1 to TRBJ1-5; 8 nucleotides match TRBD1. CDR3 size: 19 residues. From germline, CDR1 is MNHNS and CDR2 SASEGT. Unmatched junction bases numbered 18, after V lost 4 bases and J lost 4 bases.

This clonotype has more than one count but fewer than ten. This chain joins TRBV6-2 or TRBV6-3 and TRBJ2-2, with TRBD2 matching over 13 bases. In germline, CDR1 is MNHEY, CDR2 SVGEGT. V lost 5 bases and J lost 3; bases outside the gene matches: 9. The CDR3 totals 18 residues. The CDR3, as DNA: TGTGCCAGCAGTACTCCACCGACTAGCGGGAGGTACACCGGGGAGCTGTTTTTT. As protein: CASSTPPTSGRYTGELFF.

CDR3 region: CASSLIGNEQFF. CDR3 sequence (DNA): TGTGCCAGCAGTTTAATTGGCAATGAGCAGTTCTTC. This rearrangement joins TRBV27 to TRBJ2-1; D is unclear. The V gene lost 2 bases and the J gene lost 6 bases, with 5 bases spanning the gap. Germline CDR1 MNHEY, CDR2 SMNVEV (reference sequence). This CDR3 has 12 amino acids.

This clonotype was observed a few times. This rearrangement joins TRBV19 to TRBJ1-5; D is uncertain. V was shortened by 7 bases and J by 0 bases, with 19 bases between the two germline ends. The CDR3 sequence is 17 residues long. Per germline, CDR1 LNHDA and CDR2 SQIVND (reference sequence). CDR3 nucleotide sequence: TGTGCCAGTATAGGAAGGAAGGCCGAGCATAGCAATCAGCCCCAGCATTTT. This gives the protein CASIGRKAEHSNQPQHF.

This clonotype was counted ten times or more. The genes are TRBV7-8 and TRBJ1-1; D remains ambiguous. The CDR3 contains 13 residues. Trimming shortened V by 5 bases and J by 0 bases, and 7 bases separated the two germline ends. The germline CDR1 and CDR2 sequences are SGHVS and FQNEAQ. The CDR3 DNA reads as TGTGCCAGCAGCCCATACATGAACACTGAAGCTTTCTTT. Amino acid sequence: CASSPYMNTEAFF.

V and J are TRBV19 and TRBJ2-2; TRBD2 agrees at 16 bases. CDR1 and CDR2 from the germline V gene are LNHDA and SQIVND (reference sequence). V gave up 5 bases and J gave up 6 bases; unmatched junction bases: 15. There are 20 residues in the CDR3. The DNA of the CDR3 is TGTGCCAGTAGTTTCTCCGGGACTAGCGGGAGGGCCGGTTCATCCGGGGAGCTGTTTTTT. Translated: CASSFSGTSGRAGSSGELFF.

This clonotype has a handful of counts. The CDR3 is CASTASDRGYEQYF. The CDR3 coding sequence is TGTGCCAGCACCGCCTCGGACAGGGGATACGAGCAGTACTTC. J is TRBJ2-7 and V is TRBV6-2 or TRBV6-3; the match to TRBD1 covers 9 bases. The junction had 8 bases not matched to a gene; V was cut back by 7 bases and J by 4 bases. The CDR3 is made up of 14 amino acids. The germline V gene encodes CDR1 MNHEY and CDR2 SVGEGT.

The chain combines TRBV7-2 with TRBJ1-2; TRBD1 agrees at 12 bases. V shed 2 bases and J 4 bases; nucleotides not matched to a gene: 8. The length of the CDR3 is 17 residues. The germline V gene encodes CDR1 SGHTA and CDR2 FQGNSA. The CDR3 sequence: CASSLKGTGGGSYGYTF. The CDR3 region has the DNA TGTGCCAGCAGCTTAAAAGGGACAGGGGGCGGCAGCTATGGCTACACCTTC.

The chain links TRBV7-2 to TRBJ1-5; D is undetermined. The CDR3 consists of 15 residues. The germline gives CDR1 SGHTA, CDR2 FQGNSA. V was trimmed by 5 bases and J by 2 bases, leaving 13 bases between them. The CDR3 DNA reads TGTGCCAGCAGCCCAATCAGAGGCCGCAATCAGCCCCAGCATTTT. The encoded protein is CASSPIRGRNQPQHF.

The table lists this clonotype with many counts. The chain employs TRBV30 and TRBJ2-3, with D possibly being TRBD2 (6 bases). This CDR3 region has 15 residues. Trimming left V 2 bases short and J 0 bases short, with 12 bases between. Germline assignment: CDR1 GTSNPN and CDR2 SVGIG (reference sequence). The CDR3 region has the DNA TGTGCCTGGAGTACGGAGAGCGGGAGCACAGATACGCAGTATTTT. It yields the protein CAWSTESGSTDTQYF. Full variable domain (rest looked up from reference TRBV30 and TRBJ2-3): SQTIHQWPATLVQPVGSPLSLECTVEGTSNPNLYWYRQAAGRGLQLLFYSVGIGQISSEVPQNLSASRPQDRQFILSSKKLLLSDSGFYLCAWSTESGSTDTQYFGPGTRLTVL.

This clonotype was observed at least ten times. V gene TRBV6-1 combines with J gene TRBJ1-2; D not certain. Germline CDR1 is MNHNS and CDR2 is SASEGT. The CDR3 totals 14 residues. With 7 bases removed from V and 4 bases from J, the gap between germline ends came to 16 bases. The CDR3 DNA reads as TGTGCCAGCAACTCCTATCTAGGGTCCTATGGCTACACCTTC. Its protein product is CASNSYLGSYGYTF.

In its sample, this clonotype was seen many times. The V and J genes are TRBV30 and TRBJ1-4; D unclear. This CDR3 contains 14 residues. Trimming pared 1 base from V and 5 bases from J, leaving 11 bases between. Germline values: CDR1 GTSNPN, CDR2 SVGIG (reference sequence). This chain's CDR3 is CAWSDGGPNEKLFF. DNA of the CDR3: TGTGCCTGGAGTGATGGAGGGCCCAATGAAAAACTGTTTTTT.